These T cell receptor beta chains were read from a single sample in a study of response to subunit inactivated influenza vaccine. TCRdb re-called the RT-PCR reads through MiXCR, storing one row per CDR3 protein. Among 500,000 to 550,000 distinct CDR3 sequences, approximately 22% were seen once, and the ten largest hold 2.8%. These records were also assigned to another study, of T cells expressing NK-cell markers.

Specimen: CD4+ T cells sorted from PBMCs, collected approximately 12 days after vaccination. These TCRs come from a man in his fifties who received an inactivated influenza vaccine. The CDR3 runs from the conserved cysteine through the conserved F or W. D genes are given only for firm matches. Expanded clones are given a class, and other clones once, few, many or no size at all.

TRBV28	many	TRBJ1-2	.	13	TGTGCCAGCAGTGATAGGGGCCTGGGTGGCTACACCTTC	CASSDRGLGGYTF
TRBV7-2	once	TRBJ2-2	.	16	TGTGCCAGCAGCTTGGGTTCGGAGTCGCGCACCGGGGAGCTGTTTTTT	CASSLGSESRTGELFF
TRBV6-1	.	TRBJ2-6	.	14	TGTGCCAGCACTCCGATCTCTGGGGCCAACGTCCTGACTTTC	CASTPISGANVLTF
TRBV6-1	.	TRBJ1-2	.	13	TGTGCCAGCAGTGGACAGTCTAACTATGGCTACACCTTC	CASSGQSNYGYTF
TRBV28	.	TRBJ1-2	TRBD1	12	TGTGCCAGCAGTTCGGATACAGGGGACTACACCTTC	CASSSDTGDYTF
TRBV4-1	.	TRBJ2-5	.	15	TGCGCCAGCAGCCAAGTTAGTACGGCCCAAGAGACCCAGTACTTC	CASSQVSTAQETQYF
TRBV5-4	.	TRBJ2-5	.	16	TGTGCCAGCAGCCATGGGGGTGGGCAGGTGGGAGAGACCCAGTACTTC	CASSHGGGQVGETQYF
TRBV20-1	few	TRBJ2-5	.	14	TGCAGTGCTAAGTATCAGGCGTTGAAAGAGACCCAGTACTTC	CSAKYQALKETQYF
TRBV6-2/TRBV6-3	.	TRBJ2-6	.	15	TGTGCCAGCAGTTACTCCAGGGTTGGGGCCAACGTCCTGACTTTC	CASSYSRVGANVLTF
TRBV7-2	.	TRBJ2-2	.	14	TGTGCCAGCAGCACGGACGGGAACACCGGGGAGCTGTTTTTT	CASSTDGNTGELFF
TRBV11-3	.	TRBJ2-2	.	15	TGTGCCAGCGCTCAAGGGCGGGGTGCCGTCGGGGAGCTGTTTTTT	CASAQGRGAVGELFF
TRBV7-3	.	TRBJ2-7	.	12	TGTGCCAGCAGTAGGGAGCGCAACGAGCAGTACTTC	CASSRERNEQYF
TRBV24-1	.	TRBJ2-3	.	15	TGTGCCACCAGTGATGGAAAGGGGAGCACAGATACGCAGTATTTT	CATSDGKGSTDTQYF
TRBV12-5	few	TRBJ2-3	TRBD2	16	TGTGCTAGTGGTCTTACTGGCGGGAGATCCCCAGATACGCAGTATTTT	CASGLTGGRSPDTQYF
TRBV11-2	few	TRBJ2-7	.	17	TGTGCCAGCAGCTCAGAGTTAGGGCGGATCAGCTCCTACGAGCAGTACTTC	CASSSELGRISSYEQYF
TRBV20-1	.	TRBJ1-5	.	14	TGCAGTGCTAGCGACGGGGGCAGCGATCAGCCCCAGCATTTT	CSASDGGSDQPQHF
TRBV7-7	.	TRBJ2-5	TRBD2	14	TGTGCCAGCAGCACGGGACTAGCTTCAGAGACCCAGTACTTC	CASSTGLASETQYF
TRBV4-2	.	TRBJ2-7	TRBD1	18	TGTGCCAGCAGCCAAAACTCGATACTGACAGGGGGCACCTACGAGCAGTACTTC	CASSQNSILTGGTYEQYF
TRBV7-8	.	TRBJ2-7	TRBD2	15	TGTGCCAGCAGCTTAGGTGGAGCGGGAGTGGGTGAGCAGTACTTC	CASSLGGAGVGEQYF
TRBV3-1	few	TRBJ2-3	.	16	TGTGCCAGCAGCCAGTGGGGGCGCAGCGTCACAGATACGCAGTATTTT	CASSQWGRSVTDTQYF
TRBV14	few	TRBJ2-1	TRBD2	15	TGTGCCAGCAGCTACCAGCTAGCGGCCGGCTATGAGCAGTTCTTC	CASSYQLAAGYEQFF
TRBV10-1	.	TRBJ2-2	.	16	TGCGCCAGCAGTGGACCGGGGGTAACGAACACCGGGGAGCTGTTTTTT	CASSGPGVTNTGELFF